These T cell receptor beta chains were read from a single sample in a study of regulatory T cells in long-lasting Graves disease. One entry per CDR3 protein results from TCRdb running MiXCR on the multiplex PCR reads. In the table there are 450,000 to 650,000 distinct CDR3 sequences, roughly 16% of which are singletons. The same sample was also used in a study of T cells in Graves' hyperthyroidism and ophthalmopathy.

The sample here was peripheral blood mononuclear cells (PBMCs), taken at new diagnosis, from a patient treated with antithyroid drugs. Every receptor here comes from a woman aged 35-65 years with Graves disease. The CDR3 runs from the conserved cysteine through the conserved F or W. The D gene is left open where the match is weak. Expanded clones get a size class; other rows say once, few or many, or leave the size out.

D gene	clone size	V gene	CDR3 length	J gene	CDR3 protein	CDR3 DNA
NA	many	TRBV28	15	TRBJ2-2	CASQNIGGSTGELFF	TGTGCCAGTCAGAACATCGGAGGATCGACCGGGGAGCTGTTTTTT
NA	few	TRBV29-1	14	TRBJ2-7	CSVEAQGSSYEQYF	TGCAGCGTTGAAGCCCAGGGGAGCTCCTACGAGCAGTACTTC
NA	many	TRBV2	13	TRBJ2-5	CASSGPPQETQYF	TGTGCCAGCAGTGGTCCACCCCAAGAGACCCAGTACTTC
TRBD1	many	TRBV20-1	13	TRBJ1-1	CSARDSGGGEAFF	TGCAGTGCTAGAGATTCAGGGGGTGGTGAAGCTTTCTTT
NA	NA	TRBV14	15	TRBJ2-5	CASSQDRRGGETQYF	TGTGCCAGCAGCCAAGATCGGAGGGGGGGAGAGACCCAGTACTTC
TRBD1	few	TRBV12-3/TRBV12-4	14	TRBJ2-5	CASSRTGTKETQYF	TGTGCCAGCAGTCGGACAGGGACCAAAGAGACCCAGTACTTC
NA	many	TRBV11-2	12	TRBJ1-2	CASSLLRYGYTF	TGTGCCAGCAGCTTACTTCGGTATGGCTACACCTTC
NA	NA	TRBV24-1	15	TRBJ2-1	CATSDQGIGINEQFF	TGTGCCACCAGTGATCAAGGAATAGGGATCAATGAGCAGTTCTTC
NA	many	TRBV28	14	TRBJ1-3	CASRDALSGNTIYF	TGTGCCAGCAGAGATGCCCTCTCTGGAAACACCATATATTTT
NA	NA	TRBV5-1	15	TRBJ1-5	CASSRGGGDNQPQHF	TGCGCCAGCAGCCGCGGAGGAGGGGACAATCAGCCCCAGCATTTT
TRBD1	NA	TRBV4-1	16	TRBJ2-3	CASSRRDRGGTDTQYF	TGCGCCAGCAGCCGCCGCGACAGGGGAGGCACAGATACGCAGTACTTT
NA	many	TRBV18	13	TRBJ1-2	CASRPGGDYGYTF	TGTGCCAGCCGACCCGGGGGGGACTATGGCTACACCTTC
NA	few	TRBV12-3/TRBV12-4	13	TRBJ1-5	CASSLVEGQPQHF	TGTGCCAGCAGTTTAGTGGAGGGTCAGCCCCAGCATTTT
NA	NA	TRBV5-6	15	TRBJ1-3	CASSRTGTSGNTIYF	TGTGCCAGCAGCCGTACCGGGACCTCTGGAAACACCATATATTTT
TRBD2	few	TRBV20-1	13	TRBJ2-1	CSARRAGLNEQFF	TGCAGTGCTAGAAGAGCGGGGCTGAATGAGCAGTTCTTC
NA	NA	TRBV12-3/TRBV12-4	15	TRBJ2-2	CASSLNRPNTGELFF	TGTGCCAGCAGTTTAAACAGACCGAACACCGGGGAGCTGTTTTTT
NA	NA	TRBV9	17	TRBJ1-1	CASSAGSTGSSRTEAFF	TGTGCCAGCAGCGCCGGGAGTACAGGGAGTTCTCGCACTGAAGCTTTCTTT
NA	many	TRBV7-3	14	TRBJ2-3	CASSPPGLTDTQYF	TGTGCCAGCAGCCCCCCGGGGTTAACAGATACGCAGTATTTT
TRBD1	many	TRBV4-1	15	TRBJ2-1	CASSQGQSSYNEQFF	TGTGCCAGCAGCCAGGGACAGAGCTCCTACAATGAGCAGTTCTTC
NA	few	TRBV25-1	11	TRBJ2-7	CASSENHKQYF	TGTGCCAGCAGTGAAAACCACAAGCAGTACTTC
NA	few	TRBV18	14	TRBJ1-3	CASSPKSGGNTIYF	TGTGCCAGCTCACCCAAGTCCGGAGGAAACACCATATATTTT
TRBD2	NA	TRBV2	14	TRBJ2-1	CASGPREAYNEQFF	TGTGCCAGCGGGCCCCGGGAGGCTTACAATGAGCAGTTCTTC
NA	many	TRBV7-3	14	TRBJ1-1	CASSLHGRDTEAFF	TGTGCCTCCAGCCTACACGGTAGGGACACTGAAGCTTTCTTT
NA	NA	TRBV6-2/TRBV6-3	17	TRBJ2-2	CASSYPRGWGNTGELFF	TGTGCCAGCAGTTACCCAAGGGGGTGGGGGAACACCGGGGAGCTGTTTTTT
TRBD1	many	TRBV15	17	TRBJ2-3	CATSREGDRISTDTQYF	TGTGCCACCAGCAGAGAAGGGGACAGAATTTCCACAGATACGCAGTATTTT
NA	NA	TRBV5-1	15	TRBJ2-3	CASSFGTGKGDTQYF	TGCGCCAGCAGCTTCGGGACTGGCAAGGGAGATACGCAGTATTTT
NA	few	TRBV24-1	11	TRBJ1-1	CATSEGVEAFF	TGTGCCACCAGTGAGGGGGTAGAAGCTTTCTTT
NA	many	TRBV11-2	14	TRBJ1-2	CASSRDMGLYGYTF	TGTGCCAGCAGCCGGGACATGGGCCTATATGGCTACACCTTC
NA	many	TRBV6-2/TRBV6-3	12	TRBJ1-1	CASSRASTEAFF	TGTGCCAGCAGTAGGGCGAGCACTGAAGCTTTCTTT
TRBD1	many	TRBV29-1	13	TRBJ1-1	CSVDRGGITEAFF	TGCAGCGTGGACAGGGGGGGAATCACTGAAGCTTTCTTT
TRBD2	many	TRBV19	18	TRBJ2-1	CASSSLAGGHFDYNEQFF	TGTGCCAGTAGCTCACTAGCGGGGGGCCATTTTGATTACAATGAGCAGTTCTTC
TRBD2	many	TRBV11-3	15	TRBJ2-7	CASSLSGGFGYEQYF	TGTGCCAGCAGCTTAAGCGGGGGATTTGGGTACGAGCAGTACTTC
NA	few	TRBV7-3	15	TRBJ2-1	CASSAGGTNYNEQFF	TGTGCCAGCAGCGCCGGAGGGACAAACTACAATGAGCAGTTCTTC
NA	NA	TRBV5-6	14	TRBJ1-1	CASSLPRGYTEAFF	TGTGCCAGCAGCTTGCCGAGGGGCTACACTGAAGCTTTCTTT
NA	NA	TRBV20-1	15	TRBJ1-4	CSAPNRQDVGEKLFF	TGCAGTGCCCCGAACCGACAGGACGTAGGGGAAAAACTGTTTTTT
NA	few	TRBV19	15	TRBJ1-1	CASSMLGQGMAEAFF	TGTGCCAGTAGTATGTTGGGGCAGGGGATGGCTGAAGCTTTCTTT
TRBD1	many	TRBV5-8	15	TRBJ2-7	CASSWTGERTYEQYF	TGTGCCAGCAGCTGGACAGGCGAGCGAACCTACGAGCAGTACTTC
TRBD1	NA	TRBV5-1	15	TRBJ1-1	CASSQDRGRGSEAFF	TGCGCCAGCAGCCAGGACAGGGGGCGGGGATCTGAAGCTTTCTTT
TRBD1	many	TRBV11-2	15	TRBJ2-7	CASRLEGQGFYEQYF	TGTGCCAGCAGGCTGGAAGGACAGGGTTTCTACGAGCAGTACTTC
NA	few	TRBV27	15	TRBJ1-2	CASSSSQQGDPGYTF	TGTGCCAGCAGTTCCTCTCAACAGGGAGACCCTGGCTACACCTTC